This T cell receptor beta chain was found in a study of patients and donors after allogeneic stem cell transplantation. TCRdb fed the RT-PCR reads into MiXCR, producing one record per CDR3 protein. The table includes 920,000 or so distinct CDR3 sequences, more than 15% detected once. This clonotype was seen a handful of times. This CDR3 comprises 16 residues. Germline V CDR1 and CDR2: MNHEY, SVGAGI. After removal of 0 bases from V and 2 bases from J, the junction contained 5 bases not matched to a gene. The chain links TRBV6-5 to TRBJ2-7; 9 bases align to TRBD2. This TCR came from a human donor who was either an allogeneic HSCT recipient or a stem cell or donor lymphocyte infusion donor (not recorded which). It is not recorded whose cells these are; they may come from a transplant donor. The sequenced material came from blood, either unsorted or a sorted T cell fraction (not recorded which). The CDR3 protein is CASSYSLGLAAYEQYF. Here the CDR3 DNA reads TGTGCCAGCAGTTACTCACTGGGACTAGCTGCCTACGAGCAGTACTTC.